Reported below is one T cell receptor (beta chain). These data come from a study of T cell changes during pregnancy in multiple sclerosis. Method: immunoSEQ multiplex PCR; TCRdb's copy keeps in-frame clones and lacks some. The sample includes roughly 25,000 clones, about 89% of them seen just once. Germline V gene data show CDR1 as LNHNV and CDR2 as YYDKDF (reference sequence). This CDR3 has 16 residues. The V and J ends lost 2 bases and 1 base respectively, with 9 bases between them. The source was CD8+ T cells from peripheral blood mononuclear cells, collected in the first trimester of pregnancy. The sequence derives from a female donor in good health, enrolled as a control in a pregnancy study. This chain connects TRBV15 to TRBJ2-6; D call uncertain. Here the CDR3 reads CATSRTPVSGANVLTF. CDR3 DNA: TGTGCCACCAGCAGAACGCCGGTGTCTGGGGCCAACGTCCTGACTTTC.